This is a list of T cell receptor beta chains from one sample in a study of blood T cell repertoires in COVID-19. Clones were sequenced by immunoSEQ multiplex PCR, and TCRdb holds only the in-frame ones, with some missing. Altogether 250,000 to 350,000 clones are present, roughly 85% being singletons, with the ten largest covering around 5.8%. The sequenced sample consisted of PBMCs or T cells enriched from blood (not recorded which). The receptors shown here come from a woman aged 40 to 50 who had recovered from COVID-19. Both conserved end residues are part of each CDR3. Clone size appears in some rows only: once, few, many, or a class for an expanded clone.

TRBJ2-6	.	TRBV2	CASSTNGIYSGANVLTF
TRBJ1-5	.	TRBV19	CASDLGGRDQPQHF
TRBJ2-3	.	TRBV6-2/TRBV6-3	CASSYPGARSGTDTQYF
TRBJ1-4	.	TRBV6-4	CASSRQGGEKLFF
TRBJ2-2	.	TRBV5-1	CASSRPNRDTGELFF
TRBJ2-1	.	TRBV10-2	CASSVQGLAGDLSSYNEQFF
TRBJ2-7	.	TRBV10-3	CAIRRASGSYEQYF
TRBJ2-3	once	TRBV19	CASSAGSDTQYF
TRBJ2-3	.	TRBV19	CASSPRLAGEGDTQYF
TRBJ2-3	once	TRBV19	CASSTPGEQLAGATDTQYF
TRBJ2-1	.	TRBV24-1	CATSDSGSGRAYNEQFF
TRBJ2-3	.	TRBV21-1	CASSPGPSGRAGAPVTDTQYF
TRBJ1-4	.	TRBV7-2	CASSLTGTSNEKLFF
TRBJ2-1	.	TRBV7-2	CASSSRTGGTSYNEQFF
TRBJ1-2	.	TRBV6-5	CATSDTNYGYTF
TRBJ2-2	once	TRBV2	CASSDMPDNTGKLFF
TRBJ2-5	.	TRBV7-3	CASSLLGGAETQYF
TRBJ1-1	few	TRBV10-3	CAISEGGYDQAFF
TRBJ1-5	.	TRBV28	CASRAGGSNQPQHF
TRBJ1-1	.	TRBV5-1	CASSLLDMNTEAFF
TRBJ2-5	.	TRBV5-4	CASSPSPGTSGLTRTQYF
TRBJ1-5	.	TRBV28	CASRQTQGYQPQHF
TRBJ2-7	.	TRBV5-1	CASSLDATGTYEQYF
TRBJ1-4	.	TRBV19	CASNHRDRLNEKLFF
TRBJ1-1	.	TRBV30	CAWAVSRGGRNTEAFF
TRBJ2-4	once	TRBV2	CASSKDSAKNIQYF
TRBJ2-2	once	TRBV18	CASSPPSGRAVGELFF
TRBJ1-5	.	TRBV7-9	CASSPDSSNQPQHF
TRBJ1-2	.	TRBV4-1	CASSQDNTF
TRBJ2-3	.	TRBV10-1	CASSADPGDTQYF
TRBJ1-2	few	TRBV7-8	CASSLGTGAFWDGYTF
TRBJ2-5	once	TRBV9	CASSAGWSQETQYF
TRBJ1-1	.	TRBV30	CAWSVQGRMNTEAFF
TRBJ2-3	.	TRBV2	CASSGTSGGAGTQYF
TRBJ1-3	.	TRBV2	CASRGTGGTGNTIYF
TRBJ2-7	once	TRBV6-5	CASRPGVSYEQYF
TRBJ1-2	few	TRBV2	CASSATILSGVHYGYTF
TRBJ2-5	.	TRBV6-5	CASMRTFQETQYF
TRBJ2-7	.	TRBV15	CATSRDGVGALYEQYF
TRBJ2-2	.	TRBV18	CASSSTGGSGELFF
TRBJ2-1	.	TRBV5-1	CASSYPDNNEQFF
TRBJ2-7	.	TRBV2	CASSPNRGGEQYF
TRBJ2-4	.	TRBV28	CASSSTSGSNQNIQYF
TRBJ1-1	.	TRBV5-1	CASSLVGTGGTEAFF
TRBJ2-1	.	TRBV14	CASSQGPSRSYNEQFF
TRBJ2-7	once	TRBV18	CASSDRGRTYEQYF
TRBJ2-3	.	TRBV7-2	CASSAHRTNTDTQYF
TRBJ2-1	once	TRBV7-9	CASSAPPGLYNEQFF
TRBJ2-7	.	TRBV4-1	CASSSYPGAYEQYF
TRBJ2-2	.	TRBV4-1	CASSPEHPGFSAGELFF
TRBJ1-1	.	TRBV19	CASRTSGQGMSEAFF
TRBJ2-2	.	TRBV5-4	CASSPSTNRGELFF
TRBJ2-1	.	TRBV7-9	CASSNGLAGGPSGEQFF
TRBJ1-2	.	TRBV19	CASSKTGDYGYTF
TRBJ1-1	.	TRBV27	CASRKGGWTEAFF
TRBJ1-4	.	TRBV5-6	CASTDRGQVVEKLFF